Below, 30 T cell receptor beta chains from the same sample are listed, as sequenced in a study of CD8 T cell repertoires and HIV-1 epitope variants. Antigen specificity for these receptors is unknown. Sequencing used immunoSEQ multiplex PCR; TCRdb keeps in-frame clones, though not all of them. Of 5,400 or so clones listed, around 65% are singletons. Sequencing used cultured CD8+ T cells derived from PBMCs. All receptors derive from a male donor with HIV.

The chain links TRBV9 to TRBJ2-6; 8 nucleotides agree with TRBD1. Germline trimming cut 4 bases from V and 0 bases from J; bases unmatched to any gene: 6. Germline CDR1 SGDLS, CDR2 YYNGEE. This CDR3 has 17 amino acids. This chain's CDR3 is CASSIGQGISGANVLTF. The DNA for the CDR3 is TGTGCCAGCAGCATAGGACAGGGAATCTCTGGGGCCAACGTCCTGACTTTC.

The rearrangement links TRBV10-2 to TRBJ2-1, with 7 nucleotides matching TRBD2. The CDR3 extends over 15 amino acids. Germline lookup yields CDR1 WSHSY and CDR2 SAAADI. With V trimmed by 6 bases and J by 5 bases, 10 bases remained unmatched. The CDR3 is CASREAGAGNNEQFF. CDR3 in DNA: TGCGCCAGCAGAGAGGCGGGAGCCGGAAACAATGAGCAGTTCTTC.

The rearrangement links TRBV5-6 to TRBJ2-6, with TRBD1 as a possible D gene (5 bases). Germline CDR1 reads SGHDT; CDR2 reads YYEEEE. Trimming took off 0 bases at V and 4 bases at J, with 11 bases between the two ends. The CDR3 runs 16 residues. CDR3 region: CASSLDGAAGANVLTF. Written as DNA, the CDR3 is TGTGCCAGCAGCTTGGATGGGGCGGCGGGGGCCAACGTCCTGACTTTC.

The chain is built from TRBV10-3 and TRBJ2-5; 8 bases line up with TRBD2. The J call could be wrong; TRBJ2-7 is a better fit for the DNA end. This CDR3 spans 11 amino acids. CDR1 is ENHRY, CDR2 SYGVKD, per germline. CDR3 sequence: CATSAGGEQYF. CDR3 in DNA: TGTGCCACCTCCGCGGGGGGCGAGCAGTACTTC.

The chain links TRBV7-9 to TRBJ2-2; D unclear. The CDR3 spans 12 residues. V dropped 2 bases and J dropped 6 bases, with 4 bases sitting between them. From germline, CDR1 is SEHNR and CDR2 FQNEAQ (reference sequence). CDR3 region: CASSLTAGELFF. As DNA, the CDR3 is TGTGCCAGCAGCTTAACAGCCGGGGAGCTGTTTTTT. The full variable domain, completed using reference TRBV7-9 and TRBJ2-2, is DTGVSQNPRHKITKRGQNVTFRCDPISEHNRLYWYRQTLGQGPEFLTYFQNEAQLEKSRLLSDRFSAERPKGSFSTLEIQRTEQGDSAMYLCASSLTAGELFFGEGSRLTVL.

This chain connects TRBV28 to TRBJ2-3, with D perhaps matching TRBD1 (7 bases). The CDR3 extends over 17 amino acids. CDR1 is MDHEN and CDR2 is SYDVKM in the germline V gene. V lost 3 bases to trimming and J lost 2 bases, with 18 bases between them. Written as DNA, the CDR3 is TGTGCCAGCAGTTTGGAGGGGACAGACTCATTCACAGATACGCAGTATTTT. It encodes CASSLEGTDSFTDTQYF.

V usage is TRBV28 and J usage is TRBJ2-1; D is unclear. V was shortened by 3 bases and J by 6 bases, with 9 bases between the two germline ends. The CDR3 is made up of 13 amino acids. From germline, CDR1 is MDHEN and CDR2 SYDVKM. The CDR3 region is CASSFSQGNEQFF. The DNA for the CDR3 is TGTGCCAGCAGTTTTTCACAAGGCAATGAGCAGTTCTTC.

The gene calls are TRBV5-4 and TRBJ2-1; TRBD2 might be the D (6 bases). Trimming stripped 2 bases from V and 10 bases from J, with 19 bases between. This CDR3 comprises 15 residues. In germline, CDR1 is SGHNT, CDR2 YYREEE (reference sequence). DNA of the CDR3: TGTGCCAGCAGCTTATGGGAGGTTGAATACGGGGAGCAGTTCTTC. Amino acid sequence: CASSLWEVEYGEQFF.

The V gene is TRBV7-9, the J gene TRBJ1-5; D ambiguous. Germline CDR1 is SEHNR and CDR2 is FQNEAQ (reference sequence). V was clipped by 1 base and J by 5 bases, with 6 bases between them. This CDR3 contains 13 residues. Here the CDR3 DNA reads TGTGCCAGCAGCTTAGGTACAGATCAGCCCCAGCATTTT. Its protein product is CASSLGTDQPQHF.

The rearrangement uses TRBV5-1 and TRBJ2-1; TRBD2 aligns across 12 bases. CDR3 length equals 19 residues. The junction had 11 bases not matched to a gene; V was cut back by 0 bases and J by 4 bases. Germline CDR1 reads SGHRS; CDR2 reads YFSETQ. DNA for the CDR3: TGCGCCAGCAGCTTGGGACTTCAACTAGCGGGAGGTCCTTACAATGAGCAGTTCTTC. Its translation is CASSLGLQLAGGPYNEQFF.

This chain links TRBV27 with TRBJ2-1, with D perhaps TRBD2 (7 bases). V was cut by 3 bases and J by 4 bases, with 10 bases left in between. The CDR3 has 14 amino acids. The germline CDR1 and CDR2 sequences are MNHEY and SMNVEV (reference sequence). CDR3 bases: TGTGCCAGCAGTTTGGGGGGGCTTTACAATGAGCAGTTCTTC. Translating it yields CASSLGGLYNEQFF.

V usage is TRBV11-2 and J usage is TRBJ1-1; D remains unclear. Germline V gives CDR1 SGHAT, CDR2 FQNNGV. Trimming took 1 base from V and 0 from J, leaving 12 bases between them. The length of the CDR3 is 16 residues. CDR3 sequence: CASSLGEGNLNTEAFF. The CDR3 nucleotides read TGTGCCAGCAGCTTAGGGGAGGGAAATTTGAACACTGAAGCTTTCTTT.

The chain is built from TRBV27 and TRBJ1-1; no clear D. Germline CDR1 is MNHEY and CDR2 is SMNVEV (reference sequence). Deletions cut 8 bases from V and 0 bases from J, with 10 bases between. CDR3 length: 13 residues. Written as DNA, the CDR3 is TGTGCCAGCGCTAGGTCCATGAACACTGAAGCTTTCTTT. Translated: CASARSMNTEAFF.

This clone was counted once. This rearrangement joins TRBV5-6 to TRBJ2-5, with D tentatively TRBD1 (6 bases). The J call may be incorrect, as the DNA end agrees better with TRBJ2-7. The CDR3 is 13 residues long. Germline loops: CDR1 SGHDT, CDR2 YYEEEE. The CDR3 loop is CASSFRGLYEQYF. The CDR3, as DNA: TGTGCCAGCAGCTTCAGGGGTCTGTACGAGCAGTACTTC.

This clone was recorded a few times. The chain has TRBV5-4 and TRBJ2-7, with 8 bases matching TRBD1. From germline, CDR1 is SGHNT and CDR2 YYREEE (reference sequence). This CDR3 contains 15 residues. J was trimmed by 3 bases and V by 0 bases; bases with no gene match: 5. The CDR3 DNA is TGTGCCAGCAGCTTGGCCGACAGGGGAGGCTACGAGCAGTACTTC. This codes for CASSLADRGGYEQYF.

The genes are TRBV28 and TRBJ2-5; 10 bases line up with TRBD1. The ends lost 4 bases at V and 5 bases at J; junction bases unmatched: 4. This CDR3 has 14 amino acids. Germline V CDR1 and CDR2: MDHEN, SYDVKM. CDR3 nucleotide sequence: TGTGCCAGCAGTTCGGACAGGGGGGAGGAGACCCAGTACTTC. Translating gives CASSSDRGEETQYF.

The genes are TRBV2 and TRBJ1-2, with a weak D call TRBD1 (6 bases). The CDR3 sequence is 14 residues long. The germline gives CDR1 SNHLY, CDR2 FYNNEI. The V end lost 7 bases, the J end lost 6 bases, and 18 bases lay between the germline ends. Written as DNA, the CDR3 is TGTGCCAGCACCCTTCGGAGGGAGGGGGATGGCTACACCTTC. Translating gives CASTLRREGDGYTF.

This clone has only one observation. The chain employs TRBV13 and TRBJ1-1; 8 nucleotides match TRBD1. CDR3 length equals 14 residues. Germline CDR1 reads PRHDT; CDR2 reads FYEKMQ (reference sequence). V gave up 4 bases and J gave up 4 bases; unmatched junction bases: 5. The CDR3 coding sequence is TGTGCCAGCAGCTCCCAAGACAGGGGCACTGAAGCTTTCTTT. Protein sequence: CASSSQDRGTEAFF. Full variable domain (rest looked up from reference TRBV13 and TRBJ1-1): AAGVIQSPRHLIKEKRETATLKCYPIPRHDTVYWYQQGPGQDPQFLISFYEKMQSDKGSIPDRFSAQQFSDYHSELNMSSLELGDSALYFCASSSQDRGTEAFFGQGTRLTVV.

The chain carries TRBV28 and TRBJ1-2, with D perhaps TRBD1 (5 bases). The germline V gene has CDR1 MDHEN and CDR2 SYDVKM. The V and J ends lost 6 bases and 8 bases respectively, with 13 bases between them. CDR3 size: 12 residues. The CDR3: CASSQRGLGYTF. The DNA of the CDR3 is TGTGCCAGCAGCCAGCGGGGCCTAGGCTACACCTTC.

This clone was seen once. The chain carries TRBV5-6 and TRBJ1-1; D unresolved. Germline V gene lookup returns CDR1 SGHDT and CDR2 YYEEEE. V dropped 0 bases and J dropped 0 bases, with 15 bases sitting between them. The CDR3 is 17 residues long. The CDR3 DNA follows: TGTGCCAGCAGCTTGGGCGGATTCTCTTTAATGAACACTGAAGCTTTCTTT. Translating it yields CASSLGGFSLMNTEAFF.

V gene TRBV19 combines with J gene TRBJ1-2; 7 bases match TRBD1. The CDR3 has 14 residues. From germline, CDR1 is LNHDA and CDR2 SQIVND (reference sequence). The junction had 8 bases not matched to a gene; V was cut back by 4 bases and J by 6 bases. CDR3: CASSTRDSSDGYTF. The CDR3 DNA sequence: TGTGCCAGTAGTACTCGGGACAGTTCTGATGGCTACACCTTC. Using reference TRBV19 and TRBJ1-2 for the parts outside the CDR3, the full variable domain is DGGITQSPKYLFRKEGQNVTLSCEQNLNHDAMYWYRQDPGQGLRLIYYSQIVNDFQKGDIAEGYSVSREKKESFPLTVTSAQKNPTAFYLCASSTRDSSDGYTFGSGTRLTVV.

The chain uses TRBV27 and TRBJ2-2; D not certain. The CDR3 is made up of 13 amino acids. The V end was cut by 3 bases, the J end by 7 bases, with 9 bases between. CDR1 and CDR2 from the germline V gene are MNHEY and SMNVEV (reference sequence). CDR3 loop: CASSFVGSGELFF. The DNA for the CDR3 is TGTGCCAGCAGTTTCGTGGGAAGCGGGGAGCTGTTTTTT.

CDR3 in DNA: TGTGCCAGCAGCTTAAACCGGCCCGGGGCGGGCAGCTATGGCTACACCTTC. It encodes CASSLNRPGAGSYGYTF. The chain combines TRBV7-8 with TRBJ1-2; perhaps TRBD1 as D (5 bases). This CDR3 is built from 17 residues. CDR1 SGHVS and CDR2 FQNEAQ come from the germline V gene. The ends were cut back, 2 bases at V and 4 bases at J, with 20 bases in the middle. Complete variable domain (other parts from reference TRBV7-8 and TRBJ1-2): GAGVSQSPRYKVAKRGQDVALRCDPISGHVSLFWYQQALGQGPEFLTYFQNEAQLDKSGLPSDRFFAERPEGSVSTLKIQRTQQEDSAVYLCASSLNRPGAGSYGYTFGSGTRLTVV.

This clone showed up just once. The gene calls are TRBV28 and TRBJ1-2; no firm D call. Trimming removed 5 bases at V and 0 bases at J, with 1 base between. This CDR3 is 11 amino acids long. The V gene's germline CDR1 is MDHEN and CDR2 SYDVKM. This CDR3 reads CASSTNYGYTF. The CDR3 DNA reads as TGTGCCAGCAGTACTAACTATGGCTACACCTTC.

Within the sample, this clone is medium-sized. V usage is TRBV27 and J usage is TRBJ2-7; TRBD2 aligns across 11 bases. V lost 5 bases to trimming and J lost 6 bases; unmatched junction nucleotides: 6. The germline V gene has CDR1 MNHEY and CDR2 SMNVEV (reference sequence). The CDR3 contains 14 residues. The DNA of the CDR3 is TGTGCCAGCAGTCTCATAGCGGGAGGGCCCGAGCAGTACTTC. Translated, it gives CASSLIAGGPEQYF.

This chain joins TRBV25-1 and TRBJ1-2, with 11 bases fitting TRBD1. The CDR3 is 14 residues long. CDR1 is MGHDK and CDR2 is SYGVNS in the germline V gene. V shed 6 bases, J shed 3 bases, and the junction held 3 bases outside the gene matches. CDR3 loop: CASRGTGGDYGYTF. CDR3 sequence (DNA): TGTGCCAGCAGGGGGACAGGGGGTGACTATGGCTACACCTTC.

This sequence joins TRBV19 and TRBJ2-2; possible D gene TRBD2, 5 bases. The CDR3 contains 17 residues. Per germline, CDR1 LNHDA and CDR2 SQIVND (reference sequence). The V gene lost 4 bases and the J gene lost 0 bases, with 15 bases spanning the gap. In DNA form, the CDR3 reads TGTGCCAGTAGTAACTGGATTCAGACTACGAACACCGGGGAGCTGTTTTTT. The encoded protein is CASSNWIQTTNTGELFF. The full variable domain, rest sourced from reference TRBV19 and TRBJ2-2, is DGGITQSPKYLFRKEGQNVTLSCEQNLNHDAMYWYRQDPGQGLRLIYYSQIVNDFQKGDIAEGYSVSREKKESFPLTVTSAQKNPTAFYLCASSNWIQTTNTGELFFGEGSRLTVL.

CDR3 coding DNA: TGTGCCAGCAGCTCCCGGAGGCTTCTAGCGGGAGACACGCAGTATTTT. It specifies CASSSRRLLAGDTQYF. The gene calls are TRBV5-8 and TRBJ2-3; 10 bases are shared with TRBD2. Germline V gene sequence: CDR1 SGHTS, CDR2 YDEGEE. The CDR3 covers 16 residues. J was trimmed by 9 bases and V by 3 bases; bases with no gene match: 13.

This chain links TRBV2 with TRBJ2-6, with 7 bases lining up with TRBD2. The germline V gene encodes CDR1 SNHLY and CDR2 FYNNEI. The V segment lost 3 bases and the J segment 0 bases; nucleotides outside the gene matches: 2. CDR3 length: 16 residues. The CDR3 reads CASSDGTTSGANVLTF. In DNA form, the CDR3 reads TGTGCCAGCAGTGACGGGACTACCTCTGGGGCCAACGTCCTGACTTTC.

J is TRBJ1-1 and V is TRBV6-5; D unclear. V lost 0 bases, J lost 1 base, and 9 bases lay in between. This CDR3 is built from 15 residues. The V gene's germline CDR1 is MNHEY and CDR2 SVGAGI. CDR3 DNA sequence: TGTGCCAGCAGTTACTCGATCGGAGGGAACACTGAAGCTTTCTTT. Residues: CASSYSIGGNTEAFF.